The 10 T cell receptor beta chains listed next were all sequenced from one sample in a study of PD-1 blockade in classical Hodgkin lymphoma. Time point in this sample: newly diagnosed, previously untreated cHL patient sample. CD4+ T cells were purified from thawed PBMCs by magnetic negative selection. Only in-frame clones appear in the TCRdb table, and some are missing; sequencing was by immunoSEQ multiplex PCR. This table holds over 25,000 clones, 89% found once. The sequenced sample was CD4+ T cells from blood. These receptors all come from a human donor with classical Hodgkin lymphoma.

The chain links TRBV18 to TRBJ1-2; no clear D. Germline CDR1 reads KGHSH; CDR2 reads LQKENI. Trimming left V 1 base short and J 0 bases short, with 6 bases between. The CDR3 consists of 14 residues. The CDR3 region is CASSPRVSNYGYTF. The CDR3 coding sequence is TGTGCCAGCTCACCACGAGTTTCTAACTATGGCTACACCTTC.

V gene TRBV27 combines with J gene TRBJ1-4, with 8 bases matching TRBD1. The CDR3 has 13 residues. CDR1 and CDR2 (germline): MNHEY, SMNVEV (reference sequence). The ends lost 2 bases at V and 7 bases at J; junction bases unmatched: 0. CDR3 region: CASSLQGAEKLFF. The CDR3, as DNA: TGTGCCAGCAGTTTACAGGGGGCTGAAAAACTGTTTTTT.

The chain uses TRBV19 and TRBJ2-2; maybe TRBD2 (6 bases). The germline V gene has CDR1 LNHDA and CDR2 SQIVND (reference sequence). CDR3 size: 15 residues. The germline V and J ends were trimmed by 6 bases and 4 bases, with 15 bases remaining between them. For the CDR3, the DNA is TGTGCCAGTAGGGAGGGATTCAGGGCCACCGGGGAGCTGTTTTTT. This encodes CASREGFRATGELFF.

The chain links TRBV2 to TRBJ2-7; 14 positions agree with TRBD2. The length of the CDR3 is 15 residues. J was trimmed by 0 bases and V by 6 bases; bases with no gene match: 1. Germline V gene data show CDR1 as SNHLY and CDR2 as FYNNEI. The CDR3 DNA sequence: TGTGCCAGCAGGGGGACTAGCGGGAGCTCCTACGAGCAGTACTTC. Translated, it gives CASRGTSGSSYEQYF.

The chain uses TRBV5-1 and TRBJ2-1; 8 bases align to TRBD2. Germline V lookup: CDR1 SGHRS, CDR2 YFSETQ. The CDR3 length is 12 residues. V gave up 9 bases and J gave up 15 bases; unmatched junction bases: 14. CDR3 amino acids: CATLDSSGSMFF. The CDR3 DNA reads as TGCGCCACCCTGGATTCCAGCGGGAGTATGTTCTTC.

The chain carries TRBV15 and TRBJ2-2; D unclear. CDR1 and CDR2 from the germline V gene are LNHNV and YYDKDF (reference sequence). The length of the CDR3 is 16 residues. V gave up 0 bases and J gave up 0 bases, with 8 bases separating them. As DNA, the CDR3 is TGTGCCACCAGCAGAGATCGACGGTCGAACACCGGGGAGCTGTTTTTT. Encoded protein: CATSRDRRSNTGELFF.

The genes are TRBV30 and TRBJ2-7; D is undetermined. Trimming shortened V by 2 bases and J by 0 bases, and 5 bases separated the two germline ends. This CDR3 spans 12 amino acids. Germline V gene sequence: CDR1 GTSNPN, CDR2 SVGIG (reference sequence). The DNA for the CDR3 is TGTGCCTGGAGTCCTAGCTCCTACGAGCAGTACTTC. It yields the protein CAWSPSSYEQYF.

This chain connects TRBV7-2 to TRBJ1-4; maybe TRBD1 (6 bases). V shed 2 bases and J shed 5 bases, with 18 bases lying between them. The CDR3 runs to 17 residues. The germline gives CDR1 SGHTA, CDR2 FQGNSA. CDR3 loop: CASSLSRGGRANEKLFF. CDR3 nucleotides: TGTGCCAGCAGCTTATCGCGGGGGGGCAGGGCCAATGAAAAACTGTTTTTT.

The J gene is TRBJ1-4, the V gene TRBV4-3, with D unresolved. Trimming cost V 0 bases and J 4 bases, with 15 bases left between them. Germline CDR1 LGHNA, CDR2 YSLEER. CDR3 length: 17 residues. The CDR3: CASSQDLPVGRNEKLFF. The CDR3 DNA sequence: TGCGCCAGCAGCCAAGATTTACCGGTAGGGCGTAATGAAAAACTGTTTTTT.

CDR3 sequence reads: CASRWTSGRHNEQFF. The DNA of the CDR3 is TGTGCAAGTCGCTGGACTAGCGGGAGGCACAATGAGCAGTTCTTC. V and J are TRBV12-2 and TRBJ2-1; the table's D call TRBD2 went unverified against the DNA. TRBV12-2 is termed a pseudogene. This CDR3 comprises 15 residues.